This T cell receptor beta chain was captured in a study of T cells in Graves' hyperthyroidism and ophthalmopathy. CDR3 length equals 18 residues. V dropped 6 bases and J dropped 5; count of bases not matched to a gene: 19. Authors of the study amplified TCR beta CDR3 regions from RNA transcripts. The TCR CDR3 first-round RT-PCR relied on the HTBI primer set. TCRdb passed the multiplex PCR reads through MiXCR, listing each CDR3 protein once. The repertoire has roughly 300,000 distinct CDR3 sequences, around 20% of them found once; the top ten carry less than 65%. Only a few counts were recorded for this clonotype.

The receptor was isolated from a woman aged 50 to 60 with Graves' hyperthyroidism. The rearrangement uses TRBV12-3 or TRBV12-4 and TRBJ1-5; 7 bases match TRBD1. Sequencing input: blood. The DNA of the CDR3 is TGTGCCAGCAGCCCCCGGGACAGCGCTTCTATAGGGGATCAGCCCCAGCATTTT. Protein product: CASSPRDSASIGDQPQHF.